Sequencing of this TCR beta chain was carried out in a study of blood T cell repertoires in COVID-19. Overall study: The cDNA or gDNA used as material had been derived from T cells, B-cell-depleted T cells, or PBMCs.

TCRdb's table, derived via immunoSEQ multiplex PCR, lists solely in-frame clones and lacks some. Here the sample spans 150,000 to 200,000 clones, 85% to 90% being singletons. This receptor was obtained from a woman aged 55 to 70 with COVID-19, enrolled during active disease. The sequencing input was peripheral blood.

CDR3 sequence reads: CASSPTVLNTGELFF. The CDR3 nucleotides read TGTGCCAGCAGCCCGACAGTACTCAACACCGGGGAGCTGTTTTTT. This chain joins TRBV6-2 or TRBV6-3 and TRBJ2-2, with a weak D call TRBD1 (5 bases). The CDR3 length is 15 residues. The germline V gene encodes CDR1 MNHEY and CDR2 SVGEGT. V dropped 6 bases and J dropped 2 bases, with 13 bases sitting between them.